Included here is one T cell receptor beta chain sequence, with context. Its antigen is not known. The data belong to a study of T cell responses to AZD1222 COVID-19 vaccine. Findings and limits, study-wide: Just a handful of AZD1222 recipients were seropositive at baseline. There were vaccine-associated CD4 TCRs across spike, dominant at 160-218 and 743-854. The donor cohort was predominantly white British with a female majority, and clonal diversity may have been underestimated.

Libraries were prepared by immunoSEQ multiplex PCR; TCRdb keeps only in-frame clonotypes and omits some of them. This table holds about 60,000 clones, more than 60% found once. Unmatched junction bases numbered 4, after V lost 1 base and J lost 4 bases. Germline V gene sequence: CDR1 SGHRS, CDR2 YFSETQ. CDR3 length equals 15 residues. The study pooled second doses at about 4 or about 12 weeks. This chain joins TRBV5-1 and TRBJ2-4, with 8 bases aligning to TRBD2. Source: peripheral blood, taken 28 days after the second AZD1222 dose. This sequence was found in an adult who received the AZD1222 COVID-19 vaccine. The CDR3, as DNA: TGCGCCAGCAGCTTGACACTAGCGGATAAAAACATTCAGTACTTC. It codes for CASSLTLADKNIQYF. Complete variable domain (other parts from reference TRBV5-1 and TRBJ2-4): KAGVTQTPRYLIKTRGQQVTLSCSPISGHRSVSWYQQTPGQGLQFLFEYFSETQRNKGNFPGRFSGRQFSNSRSEMNVSTLELGDSALYLCASSLTLADKNIQYFGAGTRLSVL.